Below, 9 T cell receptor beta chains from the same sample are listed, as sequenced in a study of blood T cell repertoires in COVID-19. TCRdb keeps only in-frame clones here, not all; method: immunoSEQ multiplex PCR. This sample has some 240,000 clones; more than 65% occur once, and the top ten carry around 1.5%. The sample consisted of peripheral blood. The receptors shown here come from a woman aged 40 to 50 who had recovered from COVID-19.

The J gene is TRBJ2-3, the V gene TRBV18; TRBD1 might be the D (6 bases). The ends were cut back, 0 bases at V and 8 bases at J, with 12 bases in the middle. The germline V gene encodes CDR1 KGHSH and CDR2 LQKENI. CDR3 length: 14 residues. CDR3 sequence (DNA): TGTGCCAGCTCACCACCGACAGGAGTGGGTACGCAGTATTTT. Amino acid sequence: CASSPPTGVGTQYF.

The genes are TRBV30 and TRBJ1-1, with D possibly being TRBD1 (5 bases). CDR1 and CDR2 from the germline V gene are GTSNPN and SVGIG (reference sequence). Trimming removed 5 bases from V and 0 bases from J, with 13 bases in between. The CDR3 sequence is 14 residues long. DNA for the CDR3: TGTGCCTGGGATACCCCAGGGATGAACACTGAAGCTTTCTTT. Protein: CAWDTPGMNTEAFF. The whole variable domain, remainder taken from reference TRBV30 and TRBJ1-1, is SQTIHQWPATLVQPVGSPLSLECTVEGTSNPNLYWYRQAAGRGLQLLFYSVGIGQISSEVPQNLSASRPQDRQFILSSKKLLLSDSGFYLCAWDTPGMNTEAFFGQGTRLTVV.

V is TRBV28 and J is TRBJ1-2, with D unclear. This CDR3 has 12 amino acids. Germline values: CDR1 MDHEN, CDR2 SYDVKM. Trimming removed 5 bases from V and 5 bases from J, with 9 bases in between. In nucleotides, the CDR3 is TGTGCCAGCAGTCCCCGGAGGTATGGCTACACCTTC. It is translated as CASSPRRYGYTF.

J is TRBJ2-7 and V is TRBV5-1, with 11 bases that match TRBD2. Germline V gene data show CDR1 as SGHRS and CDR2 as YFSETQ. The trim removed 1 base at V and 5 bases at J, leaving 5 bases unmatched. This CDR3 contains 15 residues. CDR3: CASSLLAGGPDEQYF. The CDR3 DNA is TGCGCCAGCAGCTTGTTAGCGGGGGGGCCCGACGAGCAGTACTTC.

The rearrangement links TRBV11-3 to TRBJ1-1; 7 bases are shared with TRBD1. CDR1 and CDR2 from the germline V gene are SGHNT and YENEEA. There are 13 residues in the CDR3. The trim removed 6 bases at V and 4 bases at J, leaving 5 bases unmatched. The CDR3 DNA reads TGTGCCAGCAGACATAACAGGGGCACTGAAGCTTTCTTT. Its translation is CASRHNRGTEAFF.

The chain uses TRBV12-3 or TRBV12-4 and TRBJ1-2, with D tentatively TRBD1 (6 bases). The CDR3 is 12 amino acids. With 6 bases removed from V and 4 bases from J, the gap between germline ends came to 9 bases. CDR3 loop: CASSTGTYGYTF. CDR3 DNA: TGTGCCAGCAGCACAGGGACCTATGGCTACACCTTC.

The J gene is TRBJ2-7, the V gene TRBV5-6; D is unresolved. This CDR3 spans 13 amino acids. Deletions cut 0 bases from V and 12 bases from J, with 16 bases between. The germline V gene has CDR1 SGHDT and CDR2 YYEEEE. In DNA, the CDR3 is TGTGCCAGCAGCTTGGGAATTTCCAAGCCGCCGTACTTC. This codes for CASSLGISKPPYF.

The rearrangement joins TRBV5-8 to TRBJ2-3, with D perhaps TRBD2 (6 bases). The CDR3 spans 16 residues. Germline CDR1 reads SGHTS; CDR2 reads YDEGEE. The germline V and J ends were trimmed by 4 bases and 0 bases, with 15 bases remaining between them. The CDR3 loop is CASSKARGVSTDTQYF. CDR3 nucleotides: TGTGCCAGCAGCAAGGCGCGGGGCGTTAGCACAGATACGCAGTATTTT.

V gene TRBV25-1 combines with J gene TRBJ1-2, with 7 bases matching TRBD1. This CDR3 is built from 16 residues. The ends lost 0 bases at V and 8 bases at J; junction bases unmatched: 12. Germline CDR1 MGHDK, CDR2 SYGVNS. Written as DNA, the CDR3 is TGTGCCAGCAGTGAATATATCGTCAGACAGGGACACGGCTACACCTTC. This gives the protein CASSEYIVRQGHGYTF.